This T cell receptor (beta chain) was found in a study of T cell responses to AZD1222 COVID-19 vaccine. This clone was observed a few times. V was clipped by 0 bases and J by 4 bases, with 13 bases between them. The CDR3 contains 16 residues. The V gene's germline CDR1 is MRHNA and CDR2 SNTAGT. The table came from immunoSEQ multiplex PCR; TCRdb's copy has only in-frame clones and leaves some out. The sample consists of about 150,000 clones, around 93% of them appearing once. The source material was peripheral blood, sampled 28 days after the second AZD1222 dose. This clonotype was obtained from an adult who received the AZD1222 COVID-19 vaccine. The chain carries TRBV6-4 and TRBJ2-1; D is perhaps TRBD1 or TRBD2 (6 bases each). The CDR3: CASSDSGGDPYNEQFF. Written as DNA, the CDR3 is TGTGCCAGCAGTGACTCGGGGGGCGACCCTTACAATGAGCAGTTCTTC.